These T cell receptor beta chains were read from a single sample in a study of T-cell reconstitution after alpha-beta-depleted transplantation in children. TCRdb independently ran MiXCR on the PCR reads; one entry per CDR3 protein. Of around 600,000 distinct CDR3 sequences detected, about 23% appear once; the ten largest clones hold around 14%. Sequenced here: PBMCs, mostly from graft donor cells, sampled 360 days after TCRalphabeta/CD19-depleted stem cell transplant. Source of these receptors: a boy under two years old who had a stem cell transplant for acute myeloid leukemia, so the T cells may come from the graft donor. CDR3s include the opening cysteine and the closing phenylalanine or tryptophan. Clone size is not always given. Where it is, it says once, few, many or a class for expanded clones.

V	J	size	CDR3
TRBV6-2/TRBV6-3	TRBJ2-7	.	CASSYWDWAYEQYF
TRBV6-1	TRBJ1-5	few	CASRRSQGRNQPQHF
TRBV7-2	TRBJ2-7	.	CASNLVDSSYEQYF
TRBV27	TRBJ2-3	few	CASTQTRSTDTQYF
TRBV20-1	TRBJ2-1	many	CSARDGRRTNEQFF
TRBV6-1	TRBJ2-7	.	CASRSDIDNYEQYF
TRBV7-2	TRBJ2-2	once	CASTLRGGANTGELFF
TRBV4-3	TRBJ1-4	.	CASSQATGQWEKLFF
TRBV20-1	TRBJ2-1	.	CSAERGGYNEQFF
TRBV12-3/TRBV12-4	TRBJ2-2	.	CASSSGQAGEETGELFF
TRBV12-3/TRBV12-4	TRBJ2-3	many	CASSFPSSGGAVPDTQYF
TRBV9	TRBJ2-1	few	CASSGGFNEQFF
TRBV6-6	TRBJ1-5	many	CASTKLGYQPQHF
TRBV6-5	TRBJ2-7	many	CASSYGGTGAYEQYF
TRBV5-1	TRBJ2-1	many	CASSPRDSLYNEQFF
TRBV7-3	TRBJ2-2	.	CASSLLGSGNTGELFF
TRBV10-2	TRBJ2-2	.	CASSPAGYNTGELFF
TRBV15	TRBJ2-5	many	CATSGDAGEETQYF
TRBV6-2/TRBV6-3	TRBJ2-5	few	CASSPAGGGAPLKNQYF
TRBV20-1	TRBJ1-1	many	CSARGQMNTEAFF
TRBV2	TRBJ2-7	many	CASSEAGTKSTYEQYF
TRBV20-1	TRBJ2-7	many	CSAEPGQGPFSRSYEQYF
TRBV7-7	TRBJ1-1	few	CASSWAWGGGEAFF
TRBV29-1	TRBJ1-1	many	CSVHRAEAFF
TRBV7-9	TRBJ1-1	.	CASSLAQGGPEAFF
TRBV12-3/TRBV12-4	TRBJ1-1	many	CASSSVSVGTEAFF
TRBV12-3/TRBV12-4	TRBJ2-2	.	CASQSTGELFF
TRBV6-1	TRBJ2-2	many	CASSRGTAGELFF
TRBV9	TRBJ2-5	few	CASSVDVSGLQETQYF
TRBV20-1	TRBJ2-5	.	CSARVPSGVEETQYF
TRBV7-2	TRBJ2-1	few	CASSYAGGNEQFF
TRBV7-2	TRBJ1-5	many	CASSPRVGNQPQHF
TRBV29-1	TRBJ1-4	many	CSVDLGQDEKLFF
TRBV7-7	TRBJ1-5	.	CASSRLDRGENQPQHF
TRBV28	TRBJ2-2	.	CASSLPLTNTGELFF
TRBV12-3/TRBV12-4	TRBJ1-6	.	CASSLWGTVLRQNF
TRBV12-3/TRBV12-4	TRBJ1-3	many	CATKLSGVRVHGNTIYF
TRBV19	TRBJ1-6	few	CASSISGTGDSPLHF
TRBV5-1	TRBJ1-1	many	CASSPQQGRDTEAFF
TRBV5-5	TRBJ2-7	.	CASSLVGRTQVSYEQYF
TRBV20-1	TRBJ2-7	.	CSARDTATYEQYF
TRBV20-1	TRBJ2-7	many	CSASNRLGLAGTSYEQYF
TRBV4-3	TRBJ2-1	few	CASSQVGGNNEQFF
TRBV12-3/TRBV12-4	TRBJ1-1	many	CASSKVRGEGGTEAFF
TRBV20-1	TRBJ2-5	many	CSASQTGGRETQYF